The clone carrying this T cell receptor (beta chain) has just a few counts. Its specificity is unknown. The sample originates from a study of identical twins. This CDR3 has 12 amino acids. CDR1 is SGDLS, CDR2 YYNGEE, per germline. V gave up 1 base and J gave up 9 bases, with 8 bases separating them. Findings and limits, study-wide: Findings depended on cross-sectional statistics rather than tracking the same donors.

TCRdb independently ran MiXCR on the 5' RACE reads; one entry per CDR3 protein. The data show 1.5 million to 2 million distinct CDR3 sequences, around a third seen once. The TCR originated in a newborn girl in good health. The J gene is TRBJ2-1, the V gene TRBV9; D possibly corresponds to TRBD2 (7 bases). The sequenced sample was cord blood. CDR3 DNA sequence: TGTGCCAGCAGCGTACGGGGGGCTGAGCAGTTCTTC. This sequence encodes CASSVRGAEQFF. The full variable domain, completed using reference TRBV9 and TRBJ2-1, is DSGVTQTPKHLITATGQRVTLRCSPRSGDLSVYWYQQSLDQGLQFLIQYYNGEERAKGNILERFSAQQFPDLHSELNLSSLELGDSALYFCASSVRGAEQFFGPGTRLTVL.